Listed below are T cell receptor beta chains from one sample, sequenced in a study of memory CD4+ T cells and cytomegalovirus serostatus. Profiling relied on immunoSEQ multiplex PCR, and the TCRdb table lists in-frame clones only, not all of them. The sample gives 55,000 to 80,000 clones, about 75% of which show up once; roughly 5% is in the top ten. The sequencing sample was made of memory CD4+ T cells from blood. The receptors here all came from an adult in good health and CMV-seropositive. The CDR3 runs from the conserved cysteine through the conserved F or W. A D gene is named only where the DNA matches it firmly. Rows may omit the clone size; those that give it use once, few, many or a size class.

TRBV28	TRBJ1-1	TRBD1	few	CASSLLFGGQGNTEAFF	TGTGCCAGCAGTTTATTATTTGGGGGACAGGGGAACACTGAAGCTTTCTTT
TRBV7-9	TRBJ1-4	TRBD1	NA	CASHPGQGNEKLFF	TGTGCCAGCCATCCCGGACAGGGAAATGAAAAACTGTTTTTT
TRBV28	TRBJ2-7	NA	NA	CASSLWGDNFYEQYF	TGTGCCAGCAGTTTATGGGGGGACAACTTCTACGAGCAGTACTTC
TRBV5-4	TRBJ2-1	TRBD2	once	CASSIGLAGGDEQFF	TGTGCCAGCAGCATAGGACTAGCGGGGGGAGATGAGCAGTTCTTC
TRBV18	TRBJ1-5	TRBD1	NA	CASSPDRVGNQPQHF	TGTGCCAGCTCACCTGACAGGGTCGGCAATCAGCCCCAGCATTTT
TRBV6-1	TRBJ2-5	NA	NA	CASSEGGGKETQYF	TGTGCCAGCAGTGAGGGGGGGGGCAAAGAGACCCAGTACTTC
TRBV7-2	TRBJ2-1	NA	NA	CASSLVSEQFF	TGTGCCAGCAGCTTAGTGAGTGAGCAGTTCTTC
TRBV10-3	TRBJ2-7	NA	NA	CAISVQEAAIGEQYF	TGTGCCATCAGTGTTCAGGAAGCGGCTATTGGGGAGCAGTACTTC
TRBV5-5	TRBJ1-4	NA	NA	CASSLQNKGNEKLFF	TGTGCCAGCAGCTTGCAGAATAAAGGGAATGAAAAACTGTTTTTT
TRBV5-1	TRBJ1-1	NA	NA	CASSALGRGDTEAFF	TGCGCCAGCAGCGCTCTTGGAAGGGGTGACACTGAAGCTTTCTTT
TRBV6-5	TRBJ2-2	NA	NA	CASSYSGNTGELFF	TGTGCCAGCAGTTACTCGGGGAACACCGGGGAGCTGTTTTTT